The source of this TCR beta chain is a study of control samples from healthy donors and cancer patients. This clone was counted a single time. Assay used: immunoSEQ multiplex PCR; TCRdb lists only in-frame clones, some missing. The data contain 100,000 to 150,000 clones, 85% to 90% of them singletons. The germline CDR1 and CDR2 sequences are SGHTA and FQGNSA. CDR3 length equals 15 residues. V gave up 0 bases and J gave up 0 bases, with 7 bases separating them. The TCR was taken from a man aged 50-60 years with head and neck cancer. This chain connects TRBV7-2 to TRBJ2-3; D gene ambiguous. Material for sequencing was PBMCs. The CDR3 protein is CASSLAAISTDTQYF. The CDR3 region has the DNA TGTGCCAGCAGCTTAGCGGCTATCAGCACAGATACGCAGTATTTT.